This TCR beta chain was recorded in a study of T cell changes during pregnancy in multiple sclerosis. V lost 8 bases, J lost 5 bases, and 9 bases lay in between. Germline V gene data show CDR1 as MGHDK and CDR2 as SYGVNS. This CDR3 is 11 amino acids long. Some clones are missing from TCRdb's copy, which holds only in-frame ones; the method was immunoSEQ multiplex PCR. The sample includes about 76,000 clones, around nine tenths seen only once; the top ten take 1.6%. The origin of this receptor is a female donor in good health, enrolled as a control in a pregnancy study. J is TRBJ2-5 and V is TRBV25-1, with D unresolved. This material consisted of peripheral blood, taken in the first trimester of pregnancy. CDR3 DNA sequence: TGTGCCAGCGGGCCTGGCGAGACCCAGTACTTC. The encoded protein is CASGPGETQYF.